This TCR beta chain originates from a study of human T cells and chemical hapten exposure. TCRdb called the 5' RACE reads again in MiXCR, with one record for every CDR3 protein. The profile shows about 140,000 distinct CDR3 sequences, 4.1% of them singletons. Extraction of total RNA was performed on unfractionated whole blood. J was trimmed by 5 bases and V by 4 bases; bases with no gene match: 11. Per germline, CDR1 MNHEY and CDR2 SVGEGT. The length of the CDR3 is 16 residues. This sequence originates from a female donor in good health. This chain joins TRBV6-2 or TRBV6-3 and TRBJ1-5; TRBD1 matches at 7 bases. CDR3 sequence: CASSSGLTGVDQPQHF. The CDR3 DNA follows: TGTGCCAGCAGTTCCGGGCTTACAGGGGTGGATCAGCCCCAGCATTTT.